One sample yielded the 20 T cell receptor beta chains listed below, sequenced in a study of post-analysis software for immune sequencing data. Study-wide results and limits: Patients carried 4 or 5 TRBV segments more frequently than controls did, and TRBV5-6, TRBV5-1 and TRBV20-1 were among them.

What these receptors recognize is not known. Presence of unique molecular identifiers characterized the TCR beta cDNA libraries. TCRdb called the PCR reads again in MiXCR, with one record for every CDR3 protein. In the table there are 350,000 to 500,000 distinct CDR3 sequences, roughly 38% of which are singletons. The specimen was blood. Receptors originate from a girl aged 2 to 10 with multiple sclerosis.

The chain joins TRBV20-1 to TRBJ2-3; 7 bases are a match to TRBD2. The CDR3 totals 13 residues. Germline trimming cut 6 bases from V and 6 bases from J; bases unmatched to any gene: 9. In germline, CDR1 is DFQATT, CDR2 SNEGSKA (reference sequence). The CDR3 region has the DNA TGCAGTGCCACCCCCTCGGGGGGTGATACGCAGTATTTT. This gives the protein CSATPSGGDTQYF.

V usage is TRBV6-5 and J usage is TRBJ1-6; 7 bases align to TRBD1. J gave up 4 bases and V 4 bases, and 4 bases lay outside the gene matches. From germline, CDR1 is MNHEY and CDR2 SVGAGI. This CDR3 spans 15 amino acids. CDR3 amino acids: CASSCSTGYNSPLHF. As DNA, the CDR3 is TGTGCCAGCAGTTGCTCGACAGGGTATAATTCACCCCTCCACTTT.

This clonotype showed up just a few times. The chain employs TRBV20-1 and TRBJ1-2, with 9 bases aligning to TRBD1. This CDR3 region has 15 residues. After removal of 5 bases from V and 7 bases from J, the junction contained 14 bases not matched to a gene. The V gene's germline CDR1 is DFQATT and CDR2 SNEGSKA (reference sequence). CDR3 bases: TGCAGTGCTCGGTCTGGAAAGGACAGGGGCGGTGGCTACACCTTC. Its protein is CSARSGKDRGGGYTF.

The rearrangement joins TRBV10-3 to TRBJ1-2, with D possibly being TRBD1 (6 bases). V was shortened by 5 bases and J by 0 bases, with 10 bases between the two germline ends. The CDR3 contains 14 residues. From germline, CDR1 is ENHRY and CDR2 SYGVKD. The CDR3 DNA reads TGTGCCATCAGTAGACAGGCCACTAACTATGGCTACACCTTC. Translation: CAISRQATNYGYTF.

The chain joins TRBV6-2 or TRBV6-3 to TRBJ2-3; no firm D call. This CDR3 spans 12 amino acids. From germline, CDR1 is MNHEY and CDR2 SVGEGT. V dropped 0 bases and J dropped 8 bases, with 6 bases sitting between them. The CDR3 DNA sequence: TGTGCCAGCAGTTACTCGGGCCGTACGCAGTATTTT. Its protein is CASSYSGRTQYF.

This sequence joins TRBV7-9 and TRBJ2-3, with D perhaps matching TRBD1 or TRBD2 (5 bases each). The ends were cut back, 4 bases at V and 4 bases at J, with 12 bases in the middle. Per the germline V gene, CDR1 is SEHNR and CDR2 is FQNEAQ (reference sequence). The CDR3 covers 14 residues. The CDR3 bases are TGTGCCAGCAGCTGGAGAGGGGAGCCAGATACGCAGTATTTT. Translating gives CASSWRGEPDTQYF.

Comment on this clonotype: Just one base apart from a much larger clone, this may be a read error. The V call is TRBV6-2 or TRBV6-3, the J call TRBJ2-7, with 13 bases that match TRBD2. This CDR3 has 14 amino acids. Per the germline V gene, CDR1 is MNHEY and CDR2 is SVGEGT. CDR3 in amino acids: CTSRRTSGSVEQYF. In DNA, the CDR3 is TGTACCAGCAGACGGACTAGCGGGAGCGTCGAGCAGTACTTC.

This clonotype was counted many times. The J gene is TRBJ2-7, the V gene TRBV10-2; no firm D call. Between the trimmed V and J ends, which lost 2 bases and 0 bases, there was a span of 8 bases. In germline, CDR1 is WSHSY, CDR2 SAAADI. The CDR3 is 14 residues long. The CDR3, as DNA: TGCGCCAGCAGTGAGGTCAGTGCCTCCTACGAGCAGTACTTC. As protein: CASSEVSASYEQYF.

This clonotype came up many times. The chain carries TRBV11-2 and TRBJ2-1, with 10 positions matching TRBD2. The length of the CDR3 is 15 residues. Trimming at V came to 3 bases and at J to 8 bases, leaving 7 bases not matched to a gene. Germline V gene sequence: CDR1 SGHAT, CDR2 FQNNGV. CDR3 sequence reads: CASSLLSSGGYEQFF. Written as DNA, the CDR3 is TGTGCCAGCAGCTTGTTGTCTAGCGGGGGATATGAGCAGTTCTTC.

The rearrangement joins TRBV6-6 to TRBJ1-5, with 9 nucleotides matching TRBD1. The CDR3 consists of 17 residues. The V segment lost 4 bases and the J segment 0 bases; nucleotides outside the gene matches: 7. The V gene's germline CDR1 is MNHNY and CDR2 SVGAGI (reference sequence). CDR3 in amino acids: CASSLQGARGSNQPQHF. CDR3 bases: TGTGCCAGCAGTTTACAGGGGGCTCGGGGTAGCAATCAGCCCCAGCATTTT.

The V call is TRBV6-5, the J call TRBJ2-3, with D perhaps assigned TRBD1 or TRBD2 (6 bases each). CDR3 length: 15 residues. The germline gives CDR1 MNHEY, CDR2 SVGAGI. V lost 2 bases to trimming and J lost 2 bases, with 11 bases between them. Written as DNA, the CDR3 is TGTGCCAGCAGTTACCCGGGGGCCGACACAGATACGCAGTATTTT. Residues: CASSYPGADTDTQYF.

The CDR3 DNA reads as TGTGCCAGCAGCGCCGGACTCCACCGCGGGGATACGCAGTATTTT. As protein: CASSAGLHRGDTQYF. The chain employs TRBV7-7 and TRBJ2-3; a possible D gene is TRBD2 (5 bases). Germline V gene lookup returns CDR1 SSHAT and CDR2 FNYEAQ (reference sequence). CDR3 length: 15 amino acids. Trimming stripped 5 bases from V and 6 bases from J, with 18 bases between. Variable domain in full (rest from reference TRBV7-7 and TRBJ2-3): GAGVSQSPRYKVTKRGQDVTLRCDPISSHATLYWYQQALGQGPEFLTYFNYEAQPDKSGLPSDRFSAERPEGSISTLTIQRTEQRDSAMYRCASSAGLHRGDTQYFGPGTRLTVL.

A few counts support this clonotype. J is TRBJ2-7 and V is TRBV20-1, with 10 bases that match TRBD2. The CDR3 is 16 amino acids. CDR1 is DFQATT, CDR2 SNEGSKA, per germline (reference sequence). V lost 0 bases and J lost 4; bases outside the gene matches: 9. CDR3: CSARDRPAGGPYEQYF. The CDR3 DNA reads as TGCAGTGCTAGAGATCGTCCAGCGGGAGGGCCGTACGAGCAGTACTTC.

Concerning this clonotype: The germline gene is not matched at one end of the junction; a read error may be the cause. The V gene is TRBV29-1, the J gene TRBJ2-1; no clear D gene. The V gene's germline CDR1 is SQVTM and CDR2 ANQGSEA. This CDR3 is 16 amino acids long. CDR3 amino acids: CSAEVPGRPSYNEQFF. DNA for the CDR3: TGCAGCGCTGAAGTTCCAGGCAGGCCCTCCTACAATGAGCAGTTCTTC.

This clonotype was detected a few times. The chain combines TRBV28 with TRBJ1-3, with D unclear. This CDR3 contains 14 residues. Germline values: CDR1 MDHEN, CDR2 SYDVKM. The ends were cut back, 6 bases at V and 5 bases at J, with 14 bases in the middle. The CDR3 sequence: CASRLVGFRNTIYF. As DNA, the CDR3 is TGTGCCAGCAGACTGGTGGGGTTTCGAAACACCATATATTTT.

The count of this clonotype is one. V is TRBV7-2 and J is TRBJ1-3; weak D call: TRBD1 (5 bases). The CDR3 consists of 15 residues. Between the trimmed V and J ends, which lost 3 bases and 4 bases, there was a span of 13 bases. Germline loops: CDR1 SGHTA, CDR2 FQGNSA. CDR3 in DNA: TGTGCCAGCAGCTTCGCAGGGACCCGAGGAAACACCATATATTTT. Its protein product is CASSFAGTRGNTIYF.

This clonotype was found a few times. The rearrangement joins TRBV29-1 to TRBJ2-4; a possible D gene is TRBD2 (6 bases). The tail of the sequence fits TRBJ2-7 better, so the J call may be wrong. Germline CDR1 reads SQVTM; CDR2 reads ANQGSEA. This CDR3 comprises 13 residues. The CDR3 DNA reads as TGCAGCGCTGGGGGGACTGGGACCTACGAGCAGTACTTC. Protein: CSAGGTGTYEQYF.

The rearrangement links TRBV7-3 to TRBJ2-3; possibly TRBD2 for D (6 bases). The V end was cut by 4 bases, the J end by 1 base, with 15 bases between. This CDR3 has 16 amino acids. Germline loops: CDR1 SGHTA, CDR2 FQGTGA. The CDR3: CASSSRGREGTDTQYF. CDR3 sequence (DNA): TGTGCCAGCAGCTCCCGGGGCAGGGAGGGCACAGATACGCAGTATTTT.

The V gene is TRBV25-1, the J gene TRBJ2-5; D is undetermined. The CDR3 totals 12 residues. The V end lost 1 base, the J end lost 4 bases, and 4 bases lay between the germline ends. Per the germline V gene, CDR1 is MGHDK and CDR2 is SYGVNS. In nucleotides, the CDR3 is TGTGCCAGCAGTGAATGGCGAGAGACCCAGTACTTC. This gives the protein CASSEWRETQYF.

This clonotype was counted between two and nine times. This chain joins TRBV5-1 and TRBJ2-5; D gene ambiguous. V was clipped by 1 base and J by 2 bases, with 9 bases between them. Per the germline V gene, CDR1 is SGHRS and CDR2 is YFSETQ. This CDR3 region has 14 residues. The CDR3 DNA sequence: TGCGCCAGCAGCTTGCGGAAGGTACAAGAGACCCAGTACTTC. Translation: CASSLRKVQETQYF.